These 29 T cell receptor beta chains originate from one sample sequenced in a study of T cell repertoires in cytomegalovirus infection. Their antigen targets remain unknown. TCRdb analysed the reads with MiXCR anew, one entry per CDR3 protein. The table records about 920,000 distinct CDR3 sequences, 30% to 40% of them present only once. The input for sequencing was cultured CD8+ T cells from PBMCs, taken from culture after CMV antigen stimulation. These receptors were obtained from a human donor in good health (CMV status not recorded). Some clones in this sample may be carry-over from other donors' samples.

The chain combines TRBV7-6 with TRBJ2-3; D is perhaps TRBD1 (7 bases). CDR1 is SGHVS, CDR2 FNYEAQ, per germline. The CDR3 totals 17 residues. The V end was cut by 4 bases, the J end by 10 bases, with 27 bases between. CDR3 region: CASSSLRGDPGMISQYF. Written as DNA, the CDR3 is TGTGCCAGCAGCTCCCTCAGGGGGGACCCTGGGATGATTTCGCAGTATTTT.

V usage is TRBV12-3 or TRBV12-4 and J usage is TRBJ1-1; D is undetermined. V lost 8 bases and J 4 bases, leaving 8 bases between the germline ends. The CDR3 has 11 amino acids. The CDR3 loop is CASGWLTEAFF. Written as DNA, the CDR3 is TGTGCCAGCGGCTGGCTCACTGAAGCTTTCTTT.

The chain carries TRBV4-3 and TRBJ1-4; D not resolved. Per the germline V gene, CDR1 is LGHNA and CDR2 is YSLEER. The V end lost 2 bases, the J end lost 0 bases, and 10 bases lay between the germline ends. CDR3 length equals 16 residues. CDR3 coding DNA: TGCGCCAGCAGCCAATTTCTTGGTACAACTAATGAAAAACTGTTTTTT. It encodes CASSQFLGTTNEKLFF.

CDR3 in DNA: TGCAGTGCTAGAGATTCGCAGGGCTACGAGCAGTACTTC. Its protein is CSARDSQGYEQYF. J is TRBJ2-7 and V is TRBV20-1; D is possibly TRBD1 (5 bases). Germline CDR1 and CDR2: DFQATT and SNEGSKA (reference sequence). The CDR3 runs to 13 residues. Trimming stripped 0 bases from V and 3 bases from J, with 9 bases between.

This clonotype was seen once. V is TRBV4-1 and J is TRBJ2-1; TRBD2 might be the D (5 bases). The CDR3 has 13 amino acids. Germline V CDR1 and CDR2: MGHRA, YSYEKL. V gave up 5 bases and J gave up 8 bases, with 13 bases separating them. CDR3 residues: CASSWGAEDEQFF. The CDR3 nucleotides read TGCGCCAGCAGCTGGGGAGCAGAGGATGAGCAGTTCTTC.

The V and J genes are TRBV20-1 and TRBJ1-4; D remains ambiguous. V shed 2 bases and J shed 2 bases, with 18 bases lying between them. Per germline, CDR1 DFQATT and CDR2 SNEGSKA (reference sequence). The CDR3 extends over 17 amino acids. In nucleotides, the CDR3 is TGCAGTGCTAGACCAAATAGACCCCCAGCGACTAATGAAAAACTGTTTTTT. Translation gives CSARPNRPPATNEKLFF.

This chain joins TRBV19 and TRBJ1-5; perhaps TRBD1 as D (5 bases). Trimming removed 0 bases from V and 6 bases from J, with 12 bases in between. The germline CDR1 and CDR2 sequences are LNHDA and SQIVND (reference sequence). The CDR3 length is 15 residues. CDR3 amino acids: CASSIDGPGFQPQHF. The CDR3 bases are TGTGCCAGTAGTATAGATGGTCCAGGGTTTCAGCCCCAGCATTTT.

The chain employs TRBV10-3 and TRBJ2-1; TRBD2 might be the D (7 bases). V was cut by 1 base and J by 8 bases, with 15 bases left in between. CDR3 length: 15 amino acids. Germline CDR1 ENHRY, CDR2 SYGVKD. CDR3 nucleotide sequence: TGTGCCATCAGTGAGTGGGGGGGGCCAGGTGATGAGCAGTTCTTC. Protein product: CAISEWGGPGDEQFF.

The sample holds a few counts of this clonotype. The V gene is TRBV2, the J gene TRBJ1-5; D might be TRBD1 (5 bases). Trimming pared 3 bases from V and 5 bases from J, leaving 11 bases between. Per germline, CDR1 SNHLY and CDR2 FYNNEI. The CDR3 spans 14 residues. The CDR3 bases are TGTGCCAGCAGTGACAGGGCAGGTTATCAGCCCCAGCATTTT. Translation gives CASSDRAGYQPQHF.

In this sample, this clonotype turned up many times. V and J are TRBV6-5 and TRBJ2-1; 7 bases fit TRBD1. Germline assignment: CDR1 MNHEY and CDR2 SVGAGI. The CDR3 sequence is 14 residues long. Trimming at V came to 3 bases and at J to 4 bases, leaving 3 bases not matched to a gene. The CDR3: CASSYGTDYNEQFF. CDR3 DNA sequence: TGTGCCAGCAGTTATGGGACAGATTACAATGAGCAGTTCTTC.

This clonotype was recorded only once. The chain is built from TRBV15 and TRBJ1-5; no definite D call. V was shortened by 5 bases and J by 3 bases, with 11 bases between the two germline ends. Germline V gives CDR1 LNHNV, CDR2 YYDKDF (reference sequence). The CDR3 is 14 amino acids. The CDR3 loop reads CATSGGPYNQPQHF. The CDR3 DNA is TGTGCCACCAGCGGCGGGCCCTACAATCAGCCCCAGCATTTT.

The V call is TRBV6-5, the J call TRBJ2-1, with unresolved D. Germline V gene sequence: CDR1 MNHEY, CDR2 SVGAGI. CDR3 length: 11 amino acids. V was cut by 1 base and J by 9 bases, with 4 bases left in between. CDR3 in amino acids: CASSYFSEQFF. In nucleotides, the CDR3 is TGTGCCAGCAGTTACTTTAGTGAGCAGTTCTTC.

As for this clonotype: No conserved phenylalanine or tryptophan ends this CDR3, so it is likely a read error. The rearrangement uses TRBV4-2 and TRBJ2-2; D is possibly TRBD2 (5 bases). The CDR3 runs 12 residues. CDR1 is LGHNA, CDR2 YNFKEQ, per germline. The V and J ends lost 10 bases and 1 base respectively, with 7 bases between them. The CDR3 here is CAIRGNTGELFS. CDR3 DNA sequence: TGTGCCATCCGGGGGAACACCGGGGAGCTGTTTTCT.

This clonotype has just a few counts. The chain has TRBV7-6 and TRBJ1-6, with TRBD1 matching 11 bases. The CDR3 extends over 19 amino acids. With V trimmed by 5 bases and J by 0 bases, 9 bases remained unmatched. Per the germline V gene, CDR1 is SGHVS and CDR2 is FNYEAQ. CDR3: CASSTGTGGYSSYNSPLHF. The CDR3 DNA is TGTGCCAGCAGCACCGGGACAGGGGGATATAGCTCCTATAATTCACCCCTCCACTTT.

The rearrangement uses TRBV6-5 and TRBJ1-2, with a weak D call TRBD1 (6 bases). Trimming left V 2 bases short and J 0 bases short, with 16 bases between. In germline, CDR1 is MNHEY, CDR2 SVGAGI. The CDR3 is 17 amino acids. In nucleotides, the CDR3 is TGTGCCAGCAGTTACGGTTCGGGGGCTCTGGCTAACTATGGCTACACCTTC. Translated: CASSYGSGALANYGYTF.

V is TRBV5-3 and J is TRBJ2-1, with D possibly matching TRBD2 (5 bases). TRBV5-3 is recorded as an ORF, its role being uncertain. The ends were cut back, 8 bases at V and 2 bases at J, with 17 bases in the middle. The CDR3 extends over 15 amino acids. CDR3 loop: CASSYTDSPYNEQFF. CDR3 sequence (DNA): TGTGCCAGCAGTTATACGGACTCCCCCTACAATGAGCAGTTCTTC.

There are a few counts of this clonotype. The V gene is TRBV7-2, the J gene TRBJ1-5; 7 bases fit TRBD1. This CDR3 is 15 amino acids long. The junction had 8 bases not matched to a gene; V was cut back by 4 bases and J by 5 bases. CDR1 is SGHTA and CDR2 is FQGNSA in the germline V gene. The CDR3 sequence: CASSSTGEGDQPQHF. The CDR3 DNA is TGTGCCAGCAGCTCCACAGGGGAGGGAGATCAGCCCCAGCATTTT. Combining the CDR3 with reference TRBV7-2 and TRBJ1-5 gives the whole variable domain GAGVSQSPSNKVTEKGKDVELRCDPISGHTALYWYRQSLGQGLEFLIYFQGNSAPDKSGLPSDRFSAERTGGSVSTLTIQRTQQEDSAVYLCASSSTGEGDQPQHFGDGTRLSIL.

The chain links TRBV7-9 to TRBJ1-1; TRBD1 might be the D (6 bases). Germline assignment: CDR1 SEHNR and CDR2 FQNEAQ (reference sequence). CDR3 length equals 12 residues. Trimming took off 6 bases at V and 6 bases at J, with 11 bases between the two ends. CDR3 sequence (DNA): TGTGCCAGCAGACCAGGGGTTCCTGAAGCTTTCTTT. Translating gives CASRPGVPEAFF. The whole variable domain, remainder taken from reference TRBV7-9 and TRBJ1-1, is DTGVSQNPRHKITKRGQNVTFRCDPISEHNRLYWYRQTLGQGPEFLTYFQNEAQLEKSRLLSDRFSAERPKGSFSTLEIQRTEQGDSAMYLCASRPGVPEAFFGQGTRLTVV.

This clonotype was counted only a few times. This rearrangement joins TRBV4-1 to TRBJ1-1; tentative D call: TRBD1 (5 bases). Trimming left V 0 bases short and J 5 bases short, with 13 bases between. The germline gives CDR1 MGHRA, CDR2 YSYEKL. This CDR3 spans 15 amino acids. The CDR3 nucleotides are TGCGCCAGCAGCCAAGATGGTATGTGGGGGACTGAAGCTTTCTTT. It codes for CASSQDGMWGTEAFF.

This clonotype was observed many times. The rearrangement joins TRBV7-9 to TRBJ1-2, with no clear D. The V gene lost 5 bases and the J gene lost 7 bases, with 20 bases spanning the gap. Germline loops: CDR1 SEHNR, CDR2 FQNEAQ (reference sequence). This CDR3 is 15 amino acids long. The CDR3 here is CASSLTGPGSGGYTF. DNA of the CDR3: TGTGCCAGCAGCCTCACCGGGCCAGGATCGGGTGGCTACACCTTC.

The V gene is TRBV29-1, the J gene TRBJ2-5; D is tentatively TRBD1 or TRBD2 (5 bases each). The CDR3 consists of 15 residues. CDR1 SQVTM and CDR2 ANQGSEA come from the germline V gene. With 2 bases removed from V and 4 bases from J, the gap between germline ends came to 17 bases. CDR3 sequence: CSVEPGTARGETQYF. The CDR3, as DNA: TGCAGCGTTGAACCCGGGACGGCGCGAGGAGAGACCCAGTACTTC.

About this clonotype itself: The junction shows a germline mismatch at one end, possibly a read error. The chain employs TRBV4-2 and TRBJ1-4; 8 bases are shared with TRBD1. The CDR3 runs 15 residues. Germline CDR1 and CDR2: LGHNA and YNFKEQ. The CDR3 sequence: CANSLPTGANEKLFF. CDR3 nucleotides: TGTGCCAACAGCCTACCGACAGGGGCTAATGAAAAACTGTTTTTT.

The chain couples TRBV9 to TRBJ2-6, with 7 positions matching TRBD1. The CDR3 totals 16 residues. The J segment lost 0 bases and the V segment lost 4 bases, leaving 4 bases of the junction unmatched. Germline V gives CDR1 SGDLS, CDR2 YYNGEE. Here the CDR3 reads CASSSDRASGANVLTF. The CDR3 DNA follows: TGTGCCAGCAGCTCCGACAGGGCCTCTGGGGCCAACGTCCTGACTTTC.

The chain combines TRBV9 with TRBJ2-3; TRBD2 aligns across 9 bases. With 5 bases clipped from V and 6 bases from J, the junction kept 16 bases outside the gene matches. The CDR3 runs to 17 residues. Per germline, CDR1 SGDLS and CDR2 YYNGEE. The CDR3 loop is CASREPPPGLAGDTQYF. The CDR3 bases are TGTGCCAGCAGAGAACCCCCTCCGGGACTAGCAGGTGATACGCAGTATTTT.

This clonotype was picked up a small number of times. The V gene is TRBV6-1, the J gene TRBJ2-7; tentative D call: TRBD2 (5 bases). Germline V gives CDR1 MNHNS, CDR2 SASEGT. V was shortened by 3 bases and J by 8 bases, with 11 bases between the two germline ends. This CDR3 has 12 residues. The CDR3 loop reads CASSEREFKQYV. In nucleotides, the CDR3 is TGTGCCAGCAGTGAGAGGGAGTTCAAGCAGTACGTC.

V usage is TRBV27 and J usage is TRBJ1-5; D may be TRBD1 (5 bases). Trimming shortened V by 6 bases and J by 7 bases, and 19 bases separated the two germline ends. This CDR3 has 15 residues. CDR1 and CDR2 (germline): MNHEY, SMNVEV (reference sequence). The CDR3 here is CASSPPGLVEQPQHF. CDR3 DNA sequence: TGTGCCAGCAGCCCGCCGGGGCTCGTTGAACAGCCCCAGCATTTT.

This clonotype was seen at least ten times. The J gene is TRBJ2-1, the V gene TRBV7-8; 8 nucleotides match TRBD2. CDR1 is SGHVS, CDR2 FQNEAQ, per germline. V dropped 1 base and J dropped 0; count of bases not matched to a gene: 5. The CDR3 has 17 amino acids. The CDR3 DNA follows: TGTGCCAGCAGCTTAGGTGGCGGGGGGAGCTCCTACAATGAGCAGTTCTTC. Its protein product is CASSLGGGGSSYNEQFF.

The CDR3 DNA follows: TGTGCCAGCAGCGCCCTGGAACGGGGGAGCACAGATACGCAGTATTTT. Its protein product is CASSALERGSTDTQYF. J is TRBJ2-3 and V is TRBV3-1; a weak D match, TRBD2 (6 bases). Germline CDR1 and CDR2: LGHDT and YNNKEL (reference sequence). V lost 5 bases, J lost 0 bases, and 15 bases lay in between. The CDR3 is made up of 16 amino acids.

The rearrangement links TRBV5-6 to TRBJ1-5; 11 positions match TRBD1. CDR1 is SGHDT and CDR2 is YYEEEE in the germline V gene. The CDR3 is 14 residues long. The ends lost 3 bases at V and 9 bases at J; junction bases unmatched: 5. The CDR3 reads CASSYGTGGVPQHF. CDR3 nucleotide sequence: TGTGCCAGCAGCTACGGGACAGGGGGAGTGCCCCAGCATTTT.